This T cell receptor beta chain was observed in a study of blood T cells in healthy people across ages. Overall study findings and caveats: A roughly linear fall in TCR beta diversity per million T cells was seen with increasing age.

A J-beta primer mix and a sample-barcoded 5' primer were used in a second PCR of roughly 7 to 12 cycles. Through a template-switch adaptor with 12 random nucleotides, each cDNA molecule received a tag. TCRdb reanalysed the 5' RACE reads using MiXCR and keeps one entry per CDR3 protein. The sample comprises about 640,000 distinct CDR3 sequences, about 30% of which are singletons, and approximately 14% rests with the top ten. This clonotype occurred many times. Its antigen remains unknown. The CDR3 runs to 13 residues. The germline V gene has CDR1 SGHVS and CDR2 FQNEAQ. Trimming removed 4 bases from V and 6 bases from J, with 13 bases in between.

V gene TRBV7-8 combines with J gene TRBJ2-7; D is undetermined. This sequence originates from a woman aged 80 or over in good health. The source material was blood. CDR3 sequence reads: CASSYLKKGEQYF. The CDR3 DNA reads TGTGCCAGCAGCTATCTTAAGAAGGGCGAGCAGTACTTC.